Listed below are T cell receptor beta chains from one sample, sequenced in a study of cytotoxic CD8 clonotypes in ibrutinib-treated CLL. The repertoire was sequenced with immunoSEQ multiplex PCR; TCRdb's copy has only in-frame clones and lacks some. The profile shows just under 70,000 clones, approximately 70% of them singletons. The sequencing here drew on PBMCs, taken after 12 months of ibrutinib treatment. These receptors were obtained from a human donor with chronic lymphocytic leukemia. Both conserved end residues are part of each CDR3. The order of the fields is CDR3 DNA, CDR3 protein, CDR3 length, clone size, J gene, V gene, D gene. A D gene is named only where the DNA matches it firmly. Size is stated for part of the rows, as once, few or many counts, or as a class when the clone is expanded.

TGCGCCAGCAGTGATGGCAGATCCCTAGCAAATCAGCCCCAGCATTTT	CASSDGRSLANQPQHF	16	.	TRBJ1-5	TRBV10-1	.
TGTGCCAGCAGCGTCAGACAGGCCCCCGGGGAAGCTTTCTTT	CASSVRQAPGEAFF	14	.	TRBJ1-1	TRBV9	.
TGTGCCAGCAGCCCCCGGAACCGGGACACCCCCTACGAGCAGTACTTC	CASSPRNRDTPYEQYF	16	.	TRBJ2-7	TRBV4-2	.
TGTGCCAGCAGCTTGGTTCGGGGGGCCGGCACCGGGGAGCTGTTTTTT	CASSLVRGAGTGELFF	16	once	TRBJ2-2	TRBV5-6	.
TGTGCCAGCAGTGACCGGACAGGGGGAGAGACCCAGTACTTC	CASSDRTGGETQYF	14	.	TRBJ2-5	TRBV2	TRBD1
TGTGCCAGCAGTTACTCGACTATCCAAGAGACCCAGTACTTC	CASSYSTIQETQYF	14	.	TRBJ2-5	TRBV6-5	.
TGCGCCAGCAGCACTTCCGGGACTAGCGATGAGCAGTTCTTC	CASSTSGTSDEQFF	14	.	TRBJ2-1	TRBV5-1	TRBD2
TGCGCCAGCAGCTCTTCCTACGAGCAGTACTTC	CASSSSYEQYF	11	few	TRBJ2-7	TRBV5-1	.
TGTGCCAGCAGCGCCCGACCCCCGGTTTATGGTAATGAAAAACTGTTTTTT	CASSARPPVYGNEKLFF	17	.	TRBJ1-4	TRBV19	.
TGTGCCAGCAGTTACGGGTCGTGGGGCACTGAAGCTTTCTTT	CASSYGSWGTEAFF	14	.	TRBJ1-1	TRBV6-6	.
TGTGCCTGGGATACTGGGGGGAACACTGAAGCTTTCTTT	CAWDTGGNTEAFF	13	.	TRBJ1-1	TRBV30	.
TGTGCCAGCAGTCGCTTCCCGGGACAATCAATCGTACCCCTCCACTTT	CASSRFPGQSIVPLHF	16	few	TRBJ1-6	TRBV6-6	.
TGCAGCGTTGCAGCGGGACTCCAGACACACACAGATACGCAGTATTTT	CSVAAGLQTHTDTQYF	16	.	TRBJ2-3	TRBV29-1	TRBD2
TGCAGCGTAAAACCGACAGGGGCAAATGAAAAACTGTTTTTT	CSVKPTGANEKLFF	14	.	TRBJ1-4	TRBV29-1	TRBD1
TGCAGCGTGGGAGCTTCCTACGAGCAGTACTTC	CSVGASYEQYF	11	.	TRBJ2-7	TRBV29-1	.
TGTGCCAGCAGCTCCCAGACAGGAATGAACACTGAAGCTTTCTTT	CASSSQTGMNTEAFF	15	.	TRBJ1-1	TRBV7-9	.
TGTGCCAGCAGTTTGTTGGGACTAGCGGGGGGGAACACCGGGGAGCTGTTTTTT	CASSLLGLAGGNTGELFF	18	.	TRBJ2-2	TRBV27	TRBD2
TGTGCCAGCAGCTTGGGACCGACGCTGGGAGGCTACACCTTC	CASSLGPTLGGYTF	14	.	TRBJ1-2	TRBV7-9	.
TGCGCCAGCAGCTTGGGGGACAGGGGTATTTACGAGCAGTACTTC	CASSLGDRGIYEQYF	15	.	TRBJ2-7	TRBV5-1	TRBD1
TGTGCCAGCTCACCACCGGACAGAAGAAATGAAAAACTGTTTTTT	CASSPPDRRNEKLFF	15	.	TRBJ1-4	TRBV18	.
TGTGCCACCAGGGGGGCTAGCTCCTACAATGAGCAGTTCTTC	CATRGASSYNEQFF	14	.	TRBJ2-1	TRBV18	.
TGTGCCAGCAGCCCACTCCGTCAATACGACGAGCAGTACTTC	CASSPLRQYDEQYF	14	few	TRBJ2-7	TRBV5-6	.
TGTGCCAGTACCTCACGGTACAATCAGCCCCAGCATTTT	CASTSRYNQPQHF	13	.	TRBJ1-5	TRBV19	.
TGTGCCGGCAGCGTAGACTCTTCAAGCACAGATACGCAGTATTTT	CAGSVDSSSTDTQYF	15	once	TRBJ2-3	TRBV9	.
TGTGCCAGCAAGGGGCAGGGAGGGTATGGCTACACCTTC	CASKGQGGYGYTF	13	.	TRBJ1-2	TRBV27	.
TGTGCCAGCAGCTACAGGTCGGGCACTGAAGCTTTCTTT	CASSYRSGTEAFF	13	.	TRBJ1-1	TRBV7-2	.
TGCGCCAGCAAGGACCTCTATGACACTGAAGCTTTCTTT	CASKDLYDTEAFF	13	.	TRBJ1-1	TRBV5-1	.
TGTGCCAGCAGCTACCAGGGACAGGGGAATGAAAAACTGTTTTTT	CASSYQGQGNEKLFF	15	few	TRBJ1-4	TRBV7-8	TRBD1
TGTGCCAGCAGTGAAGCTCAGGACAGGGGGCTTGGGGCCAACGTCCTGACTTTC	CASSEAQDRGLGANVLTF	18	.	TRBJ2-6	TRBV6-1	TRBD1
TGTGCCAGCAGCCACTGGGCGGGCTACGAGCAGTACTTC	CASSHWAGYEQYF	13	.	TRBJ2-7	TRBV14	.
TGTGCCAGTAGTGCGGGTCAGGAAAATCAGCCCCAGCATTTT	CASSAGQENQPQHF	14	.	TRBJ1-5	TRBV19	.
TGTGCCAGCTCACTCCGGGACTCTCAAGAGACCCAGTACTTC	CASSLRDSQETQYF	14	.	TRBJ2-5	TRBV18	.
TGTGCCAGCAGTGAAGCGTGGACAGACTATAATTCACCCCTCCACTTT	CASSEAWTDYNSPLHF	16	.	TRBJ1-6	TRBV6-1	.
TGTGCCATCAGTGAGGCCAGCCCCGTTTATAATTCACCCCTCCACTTT	CAISEASPVYNSPLHF	16	.	TRBJ1-6	TRBV10-3	.
TGTGCCTGGAGTGTGGCCGACAGGTTATATGGCTACACCTTC	CAWSVADRLYGYTF	14	.	TRBJ1-2	TRBV30	.
TGTGCCAGCAGCCAAGATCGTGGGTATGGCTACACCTTC	CASSQDRGYGYTF	13	.	TRBJ1-2	TRBV14	.
TGTGCCAGAGGACAGGGGGGGATCTCCTACGAGCAGTACTTC	CARGQGGISYEQYF	14	few	TRBJ2-7	TRBV30	TRBD1
TGCAGCGTTGTTGGGGATGGGGACGAGCAGTACTTC	CSVVGDGDEQYF	12	.	TRBJ2-7	TRBV29-1	.
TGTGCCAGCAGCCCGCGGGACATAGCTAACTATGGCTACACCTTC	CASSPRDIANYGYTF	15	.	TRBJ1-2	TRBV7-2	.
TGTGCCAGCAGCGTTGGACTAGCGGACAACAATGAGCAGTTCTTC	CASSVGLADNNEQFF	15	once	TRBJ2-1	TRBV9	TRBD2
TGTGCCAGCAGTGACCCGGGACAGGGTCCAGCTATCATGAACACTGAAGCTTTCTTT	CASSDPGQGPAIMNTEAFF	19	few	TRBJ1-1	TRBV2	TRBD1
TGTGCCAGCAGCCCCCCGAGAGGGGGTACGCAGTATTTT	CASSPPRGGTQYF	13	.	TRBJ2-3	TRBV9	.
TGTGCCAGCAGCTTCAACGGCTACGCCGGGGAGCTGTTTTTT	CASSFNGYAGELFF	14	few	TRBJ2-2	TRBV7-3	.
TGTGCCAGCAGTCCCACCAGGAACACTGAAGCTTTCTTT	CASSPTRNTEAFF	13	.	TRBJ1-1	TRBV27	.
TGTGCCAGCTTCCCATATTTAAGACAGGGGAACACCGGGGAGCTGTTTTTT	CASFPYLRQGNTGELFF	17	.	TRBJ2-2	TRBV2	TRBD1
TGTGCCAGCAGTTATAGCGGGGACAATGAGCAGTTCTTC	CASSYSGDNEQFF	13	.	TRBJ2-1	TRBV6-5	TRBD2
TGTGCCTGGAGCGCGGGACAGGGGTACAATCAGCCCCAGCATTTT	CAWSAGQGYNQPQHF	15	many	TRBJ1-5	TRBV30	TRBD1
TGTGCCATTGCCGGGACAGGGGTGAGTGAGCAGTACTTC	CAIAGTGVSEQYF	13	.	TRBJ2-7	TRBV10-3	TRBD1
TGTGCCAGCGCGACTAGCGGGGGGCGCACAGATACGCAGTATTTT	CASATSGGRTDTQYF	15	.	TRBJ2-3	TRBV19	TRBD2